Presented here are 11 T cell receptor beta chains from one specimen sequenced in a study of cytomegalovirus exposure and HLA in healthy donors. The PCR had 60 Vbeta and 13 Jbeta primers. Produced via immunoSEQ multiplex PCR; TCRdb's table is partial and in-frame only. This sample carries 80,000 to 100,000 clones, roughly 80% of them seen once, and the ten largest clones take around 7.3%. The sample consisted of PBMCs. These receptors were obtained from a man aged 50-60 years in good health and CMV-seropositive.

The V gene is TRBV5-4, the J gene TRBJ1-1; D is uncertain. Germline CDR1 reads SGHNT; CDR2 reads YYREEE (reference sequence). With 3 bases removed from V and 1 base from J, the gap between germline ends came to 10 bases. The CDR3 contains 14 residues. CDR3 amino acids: CASSSTAENTEAFF. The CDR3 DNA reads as TGTGCCAGCAGCTCCACTGCGGAGAACACTGAAGCTTTCTTT.

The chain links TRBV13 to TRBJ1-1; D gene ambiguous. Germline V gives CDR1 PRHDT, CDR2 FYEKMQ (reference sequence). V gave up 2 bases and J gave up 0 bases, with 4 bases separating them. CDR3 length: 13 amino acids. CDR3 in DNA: TGTGCCAGCAGCTTATCAGTGAACACTGAAGCTTTCTTT. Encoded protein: CASSLSVNTEAFF.

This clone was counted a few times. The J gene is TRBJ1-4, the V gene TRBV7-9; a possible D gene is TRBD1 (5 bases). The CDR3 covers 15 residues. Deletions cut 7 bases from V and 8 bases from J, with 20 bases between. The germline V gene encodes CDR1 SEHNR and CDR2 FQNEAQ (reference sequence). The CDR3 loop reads CASTPLGALGEKLFF. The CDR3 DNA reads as TGTGCCAGCACCCCCCTAGGGGCTTTGGGAGAAAAACTGTTTTTT.

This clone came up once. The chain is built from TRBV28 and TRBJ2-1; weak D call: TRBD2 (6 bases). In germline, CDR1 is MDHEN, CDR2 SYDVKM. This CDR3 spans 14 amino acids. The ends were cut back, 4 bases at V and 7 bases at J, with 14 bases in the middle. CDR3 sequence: CASSSGRGENEQFF. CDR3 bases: TGTGCCAGCAGTTCCGGGAGAGGAGAGAATGAGCAGTTCTTC.

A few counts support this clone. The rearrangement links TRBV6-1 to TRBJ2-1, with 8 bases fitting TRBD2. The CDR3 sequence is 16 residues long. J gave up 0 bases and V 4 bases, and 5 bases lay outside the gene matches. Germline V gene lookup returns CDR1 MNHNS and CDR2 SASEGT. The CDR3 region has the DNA TGTGCCAGCAGTGTTAGCGGGGAGAGCTCCTACAATGAGCAGTTCTTC. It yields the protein CASSVSGESSYNEQFF.

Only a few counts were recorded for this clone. This CDR3 reads CASRSLAVSNQPQHF. CDR3 coding DNA: TGTGCCAGCAGGAGTCTGGCGGTAAGCAATCAGCCCCAGCATTTT. The chain is built from TRBV27 and TRBJ1-5; no firm D call. The CDR3 is made up of 15 amino acids. The V and J ends lost 6 bases and 1 base respectively, with 13 bases between them. Germline CDR1 and CDR2: MNHEY and SMNVEV (reference sequence).

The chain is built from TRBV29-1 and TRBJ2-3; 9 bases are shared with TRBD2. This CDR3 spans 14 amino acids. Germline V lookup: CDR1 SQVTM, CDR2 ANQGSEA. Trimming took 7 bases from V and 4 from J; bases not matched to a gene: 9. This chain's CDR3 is CSGHSGGRADTQYF. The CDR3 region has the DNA TGCAGCGGCCATAGCGGGGGTAGAGCAGATACGCAGTATTTT.

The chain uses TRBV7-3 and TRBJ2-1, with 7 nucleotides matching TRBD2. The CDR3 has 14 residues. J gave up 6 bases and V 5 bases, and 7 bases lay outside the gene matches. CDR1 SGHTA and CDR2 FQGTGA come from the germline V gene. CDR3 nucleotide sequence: TGTGCCAGCAGCCGAGGCGGGGGTCGCAATGAGCAGTTCTTC. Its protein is CASSRGGGRNEQFF.

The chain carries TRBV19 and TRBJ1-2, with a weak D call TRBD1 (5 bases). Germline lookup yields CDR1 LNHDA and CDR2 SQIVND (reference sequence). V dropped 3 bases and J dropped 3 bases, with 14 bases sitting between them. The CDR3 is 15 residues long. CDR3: CASSIGGAFDYGYTF. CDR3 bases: TGTGCCAGTAGTATTGGCGGGGCCTTTGACTATGGCTACACCTTC. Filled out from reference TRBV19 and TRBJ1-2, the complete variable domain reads DGGITQSPKYLFRKEGQNVTLSCEQNLNHDAMYWYRQDPGQGLRLIYYSQIVNDFQKGDIAEGYSVSREKKESFPLTVTSAQKNPTAFYLCASSIGGAFDYGYTFGSGTRLTVV.

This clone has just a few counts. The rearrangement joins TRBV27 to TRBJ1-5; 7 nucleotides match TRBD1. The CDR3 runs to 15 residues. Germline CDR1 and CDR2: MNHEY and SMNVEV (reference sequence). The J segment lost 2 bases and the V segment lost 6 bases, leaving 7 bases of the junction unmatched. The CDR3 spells CASSFSGTGNQPQHF. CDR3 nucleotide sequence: TGTGCCAGCAGCTTCTCCGGGACAGGCAATCAGCCCCAGCATTTT.

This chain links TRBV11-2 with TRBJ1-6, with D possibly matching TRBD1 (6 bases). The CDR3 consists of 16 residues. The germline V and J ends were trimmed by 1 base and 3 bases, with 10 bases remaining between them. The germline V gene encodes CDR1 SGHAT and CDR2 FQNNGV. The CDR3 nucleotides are TGTGCCAGCAGCTTAGCAGGGGTCTACTATAATTCACCCCTCCACTTT. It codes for CASSLAGVYYNSPLHF.